Below, 29 T cell receptor beta chains from the same sample are listed, as sequenced in a study of CD8+CD57+ T cells in acquired aplastic anemia. Genomic DNA was employed as the template in profiling TCR beta VDJ and CDR3. TCRdb recomputed calls from the reads with MiXCR, one row per CDR3 protein. The sample contains about 190,000 distinct CDR3 sequences, around half of which appear only once. Specimen: sorted CD4+, CD8+, or CD8+CD57+ T cells (not recorded which) from PBMCs. These receptors were obtained from a human donor in good health, serving as a control.

The chain recombines TRBV15 with TRBJ1-4; D remains unclear. This CDR3 is built from 12 residues. The ends were cut back, 8 bases at V and 7 bases at J, with 11 bases in the middle. The germline CDR1 and CDR2 sequences are LNHNV and YYDKDF (reference sequence). The CDR3 DNA reads as TGTGCCACCGGGCGGTTCGGTGAAAAACTGTTTTTT. Protein: CATGRFGEKLFF. Combining the CDR3 with reference TRBV15 and TRBJ1-4 gives the whole variable domain DAMVIQNPRYQVTQFGKPVTLSCSQTLNHNVMYWYQQKSSQAPKLLFHYYDKDFNNEADTPDNFQSRRPNTSFCFLDIRSPGLGDTAMYLCATGRFGEKLFFGSGTQLSVL.

V usage is TRBV7-2 and J usage is TRBJ1-2, with a possible D match to TRBD1 (6 bases). CDR1 is SGHTA and CDR2 is FQGNSA in the germline V gene. The CDR3 is 15 residues long. The ends were cut back, 5 bases at V and 4 bases at J, with 17 bases in the middle. CDR3 region: CASSEKGEVFYGYTF. The CDR3, as DNA: TGTGCCAGCAGCGAGAAGGGGGAGGTCTTCTATGGCTACACCTTC.

The chain couples TRBV7-2 to TRBJ2-5; D might be TRBD2 (6 bases). The V and J ends lost 1 base and 4 bases respectively, with 16 bases between them. CDR1 and CDR2 from the germline V gene are SGHTA and FQGNSA. The CDR3 runs 16 residues. The CDR3 loop is CASSLVPRGRGETQYF. The CDR3 DNA reads as TGTGCCAGCAGCTTAGTCCCCCGGGGGAGAGGAGAGACCCAGTACTTC.

At least ten counts were recorded for this clonotype. The rearrangement joins TRBV20-1 to TRBJ1-3; D gene uncertain. This CDR3 is built from 16 residues. V was shortened by 0 bases and J by 0 bases, with 12 bases between the two germline ends. Per germline, CDR1 DFQATT and CDR2 SNEGSKA (reference sequence). CDR3 DNA: TGCAGTGCTAGAGATTGGGAGATGAGCTCTGGAAACACCATATATTTT. Its translation: CSARDWEMSSGNTIYF.

The V call is TRBV20-1, the J call TRBJ2-7; D gene unclear. The length of the CDR3 is 12 residues. Germline CDR1 reads DFQATT; CDR2 reads SNEGSKA (reference sequence). The V end was cut by 5 bases, the J end by 3 bases, with 11 bases between. In DNA form, the CDR3 reads TGCAGTGCTGAGAAAGTGGGCTACGAGCAGTACTTC. Translated: CSAEKVGYEQYF.

This clonotype was counted ten times or more. The CDR3 nucleotides read TGCGCCAGCAGCCCGCGGGACGGACTCTATGGCTACACCTTC. It yields the protein CASSPRDGLYGYTF. This chain links TRBV5-1 with TRBJ1-2; tentatively, D is TRBD1 (5 bases). Per germline, CDR1 SGHRS and CDR2 YFSETQ. V dropped 4 bases and J dropped 4 bases, with 14 bases sitting between them. CDR3 size: 14 residues.

This clonotype has ten or more counts. This rearrangement joins TRBV6-2 or TRBV6-3 to TRBJ1-5; TRBD1 matches 12 bases. CDR1 and CDR2 (germline): MNHEY, SVGEGT. CDR3 length equals 17 residues. V lost 6 bases and J lost 6; bases outside the gene matches: 12. CDR3 DNA sequence: TGTGCCAGCAGGGACCGGGACAGGGGGCTCAGGGGTCAGCCCCAGCATTTT. It specifies CASRDRDRGLRGQPQHF.

For this clonotype: The junction differs from germline at one of its ends, possibly a read error. In DNA form, the CDR3 reads TGTGCCAGCAGCCAAGACCTTGACAGGGGGCGAACTGAAGCTTCCTTT. This translates into CASSQDLDRGRTEASF. This rearrangement joins TRBV7-3 to TRBJ1-1; 10 nucleotides align to TRBD1. Germline CDR1 SGHTA, CDR2 FQGTGA. This CDR3 has 16 residues.

The genes are TRBV7-6 and TRBJ1-4, with no clear D. The CDR3 totals 15 residues. CDR1 and CDR2 (germline): SGHVS, FNYEAQ. V was trimmed by 1 base and J by 6 bases, leaving 12 bases between them. The CDR3 DNA is TGTGCCAGCAGCTTAGGTTCGCTAGGAGATGAAAAACTGTTTTTT. As protein: CASSLGSLGDEKLFF.

Many counts were recorded for this clonotype. The J gene is TRBJ2-7, the V gene TRBV12-3 or TRBV12-4, with D possibly TRBD1 on 5 matching bases. Trimming shortened V by 7 bases and J by 5 bases, and 12 bases separated the two germline ends. The CDR3 runs 12 residues. For the CDR3, the DNA is TGTGCCAGCACCCCAGGGAAGAACGAGCAGTACTTC. This gives the protein CASTPGKNEQYF.

The chain is built from TRBV19 and TRBJ1-1; possibly TRBD1 for D (6 bases). V lost 7 bases and J lost 5, with 11 bases in between. CDR1 is LNHDA, CDR2 SQIVND, per germline (reference sequence). This CDR3 comprises 12 residues. Written as DNA, the CDR3 is TGTGCCAGTAATGGGGGGCGTACTGAAGCTTTCTTT. This codes for CASNGGRTEAFF.

The V and J genes are TRBV20-1 and TRBJ2-1; 14 bases map to TRBD2. V shed 3 bases, J shed 6 bases, and the junction held 4 bases outside the gene matches. Germline CDR1 reads DFQATT; CDR2 reads SNEGSKA (reference sequence). The CDR3 has 15 amino acids. The CDR3, as DNA: TGCAGTGCTAGTTCCGGGACTAGCGGGAGCAATGAGCAGTTCTTC. Protein: CSASSGTSGSNEQFF.

V is TRBV7-3 and J is TRBJ1-1; tentatively, D is TRBD1 (6 bases). Germline V gives CDR1 SGHTA, CDR2 FQGTGA. The CDR3 sequence is 16 residues long. V was trimmed by 5 bases and J by 0 bases, leaving 16 bases between them. CDR3 protein: CASSLRGGTVNTEAFF. DNA for the CDR3: TGTGCCAGCAGCCTAAGGGGGGGCACGGTGAACACTGAAGCTTTCTTT.

In this sample, this clonotype turned up many times. This chain uses TRBV7-8 with TRBJ1-2; the D gene is possibly TRBD1 (6 bases). The V end was cut by 5 bases, the J end by 7 bases, with 14 bases between. This CDR3 has 13 residues. Looked up from germline, CDR1 is SGHVS and CDR2 is FQNEAQ. The CDR3 DNA reads TGTGCCAGCAGCCCCAACACAGGGCTTGGCTACACCTTC. This encodes CASSPNTGLGYTF.

This clonotype has a count of ten or more. This CDR3 is CASSLRGSHESGNTIYF. CDR3 coding DNA: TGCGCCAGCAGCTTGAGAGGCAGTCACGAGTCCGGAAACACCATATATTTT. The rearrangement links TRBV5-1 to TRBJ1-3; D gene ambiguous. The CDR3 runs to 17 residues. The V end was cut by 1 base, the J end by 4 bases, with 18 bases between. CDR1 is SGHRS, CDR2 YFSETQ, per germline.

This clonotype was found many times. The chain couples TRBV20-1 to TRBJ2-4, with D perhaps TRBD2 (7 bases). The CDR3 is 13 residues long. Trimming stripped 7 bases from V and 9 bases from J, with 19 bases between. CDR1 is DFQATT and CDR2 is SNEGSKA in the germline V gene (reference sequence). The CDR3 coding sequence is TGCAGTGTTTGGGGGGGCGGTGAAATCATTCAGTACTTC. It specifies CSVWGGGEIIQYF.

This clonotype turned up a few times. A read error is possible here, since a much larger clone lies one base away. The J gene is TRBJ2-1, the V gene TRBV9; TRBD2 might be the D (6 bases). Germline V gene lookup returns CDR1 SGDLS and CDR2 YYNGEE. This CDR3 comprises 18 residues. The CDR3 DNA sequence: TGTGCCAGCAGCGTAGAAGTGGGGGGATTGGGGGATTACAGTGAGCAGTTCTTC. Its translation: CASSVEVGGLGDYSEQFF.

This clonotype was recorded many times. The chain links TRBV4-3 to TRBJ2-5; 9 positions match TRBD2. V was clipped by 0 bases and J by 0 bases; unmatched bases: 5. The CDR3 runs to 17 residues. The germline V gene encodes CDR1 LGHNA and CDR2 YSLEER. The CDR3 DNA follows: TGCGCCAGCAGCCAAGACGAGCGGGGGGTTTACCAAGAGACCCAGTACTTC. It specifies CASSQDERGVYQETQYF.

V and J are TRBV7-2 and TRBJ2-3, with 10 positions matching TRBD2. With V trimmed by 5 bases and J by 4 bases, 24 bases remained unmatched. This CDR3 region has 21 residues. Germline V CDR1 and CDR2: SGHTA, FQGNSA. CDR3 DNA sequence: TGTGCCAGCAGCCGGCGACCCTCTTGGAGCGGGGGGGCCAGTGGTGCAGATACGCAGTATTTT. It codes for CASSRRPSWSGGASGADTQYF.

Concerning this clonotype: One end of the junction fails to match germline, which may point to a read error. The gene calls are TRBV24-1 and TRBJ2-5; 9 positions agree with TRBD1. The V gene's germline CDR1 is KGHDR and CDR2 SFDVKD. CDR3 length: 14 residues. The CDR3 sequence is CATSDSGQGSTRYF. The CDR3, as DNA: TGTGCCACCAGTGATTCGGGACAGGGCTCGACCCGGTACTTC.

Only a few counts were recorded for this clonotype. The rearrangement joins TRBV7-2 to TRBJ2-5, with D maybe TRBD2 (5 bases). This CDR3 region has 14 residues. The V end was cut by 1 base, the J end by 8 bases, with 14 bases between. Germline lookup yields CDR1 SGHTA and CDR2 FQGNSA. CDR3 coding DNA: TGTGCCAGCAGCTTAGAGAGTCTACGGGGAACCCAGTACTTC. This translates into CASSLESLRGTQYF.

This clonotype was recorded many times. This sequence joins TRBV20-1 and TRBJ2-1; TRBD2 matches at 10 bases. The CDR3 totals 15 residues. Germline values: CDR1 DFQATT, CDR2 SNEGSKA (reference sequence). Trimming removed 7 bases from V and 1 base from J; junction bases left unmatched: 7. The CDR3 is CSVYSSGGSYNEQFF. CDR3 DNA sequence: TGCAGTGTCTACTCTAGCGGGGGTTCCTACAATGAGCAGTTCTTC.

This clonotype was picked up one time. The chain combines TRBV20-1 with TRBJ2-2; 12 bases match TRBD2. Looked up from germline, CDR1 is DFQATT and CDR2 is SNEGSKA (reference sequence). The CDR3 consists of 15 residues. Trimming took 3 bases from V and 6 from J; bases not matched to a gene: 5. CDR3 nucleotides: TGCAGTGCTAGTAGGACTAGCGGGGTGGCCGGGGAGCTGTTTTTT. Its translation: CSASRTSGVAGELFF.

This clonotype showed up just a few times. V and J are TRBV5-8 and TRBJ1-1, with D maybe TRBD1 (5 bases). CDR1 and CDR2 (germline): SGHTS, YDEGEE. V was pared by 1 base and J by 1 base, with 11 bases between. The CDR3 is made up of 15 amino acids. CDR3 DNA: TGTGCCAGCAGCTTGACGGGACTCTCGAACACTGAAGCTTTCTTT. Its protein product is CASSLTGLSNTEAFF. The entire variable domain, with the rest obtained from reference TRBV5-8 and TRBJ1-1, is as follows: EAGVTQSPTHLIKTRGQQATLRCSPISGHTSVYWYQQALGLGLQFLLWYDEGEERNRGNFPPRFSGRQFPNYSSELNVNALELEDSALYLCASSLTGLSNTEAFFGQGTRLTVV.

The rearrangement links TRBV7-2 to TRBJ2-5, with 10 bases aligning to TRBD1. V dropped 4 bases and J dropped 5; count of bases not matched to a gene: 4. Looked up from germline, CDR1 is SGHTA and CDR2 is FQGNSA. The CDR3 consists of 14 residues. The CDR3 reads CASSSDRGWETQYF. The CDR3 nucleotides read TGTGCCAGCAGCTCGGACAGGGGGTGGGAGACCCAGTACTTC.

This clonotype has at least ten counts. The chain's CDR3 is CASTPGVGNQPQHF. The CDR3 nucleotides read TGTGCCAGTACCCCAGGGGTCGGCAATCAGCCCCAGCATTTT. The V and J genes are TRBV19 and TRBJ1-5; D may be TRBD1 (6 bases). Trimming left V 7 bases short and J 2 bases short, with 12 bases between. CDR3 length equals 14 residues. Germline V gives CDR1 LNHDA, CDR2 SQIVND (reference sequence).

This clonotype was seen ten or more times. The chain links TRBV5-1 to TRBJ1-1, with TRBD1 identical over 7 bases. The V and J ends lost 0 bases and 5 bases, in that order; junction bases with no gene match: 4. The CDR3 is 14 residues long. The germline V gene has CDR1 SGHRS and CDR2 YFSETQ. CDR3 loop: CASSLGQGVTEAFF. DNA for the CDR3: TGCGCCAGCAGCTTGGGACAGGGTGTTACTGAAGCTTTCTTT. Full variable domain (outside the CDR3, taken from reference TRBV5-1 and TRBJ1-1): KAGVTQTPRYLIKTRGQQVTLSCSPISGHRSVSWYQQTPGQGLQFLFEYFSETQRNKGNFPGRFSGRQFSNSRSEMNVSTLELGDSALYLCASSLGQGVTEAFFGQGTRLTVV.

J is TRBJ2-1 and V is TRBV25-1; D call uncertain. Germline V CDR1 and CDR2: MGHDK, SYGVNS. V lost 8 bases and J 2 bases, leaving 4 bases between the germline ends. The CDR3 runs to 11 residues. The CDR3 protein is CASGTYNEQFF. In DNA, the CDR3 is TGTGCCAGCGGCACCTACAATGAGCAGTTCTTC.

The V call is TRBV7-9, the J call TRBJ2-1; 10 nucleotides line up with TRBD1. The V gene's germline CDR1 is SEHNR and CDR2 FQNEAQ (reference sequence). The CDR3 has 16 amino acids. Trimming removed 1 base from V and 6 bases from J; junction bases left unmatched: 6. CDR3 region: CASSLVGTGARNEQFF. CDR3 nucleotide sequence: TGTGCCAGCAGCTTAGTGGGGACAGGGGCTCGCAATGAGCAGTTCTTC.